The 22 T cell receptor beta chains listed next were all sequenced from one sample in a study of identifying expanded T cells in peripheral blood. Sequenced by immunoSEQ multiplex PCR; TCRdb stores in-frame clones only, minus some. The sample includes tens of thousands of clones, nearly 90% of them seen just once. The sample taken for sequencing was blood. All receptors come from a person aged 18-69 years in good health.

In its sample, this clone was seen once. The chain's CDR3 is CAISVGRLSSGNTIYF. The CDR3 coding sequence is TGTGCCATCAGTGTGGGACGCTTGAGCTCTGGAAACACCATATATTTT. V is TRBV10-3 and J is TRBJ1-3; a weak D match, TRBD1 (5 bases). CDR3 size: 16 residues. V lost 4 bases and J 0 bases, leaving 13 bases between the germline ends. Germline lookup yields CDR1 ENHRY and CDR2 SYGVKD.

The CDR3 spells CASSLDGENQPQHF. The CDR3 DNA sequence: TGTGCCAGCAGCTTAGACGGGGAGAATCAGCCCCAGCATTTT. The chain combines TRBV11-3 with TRBJ1-5; the D is unclear. This CDR3 comprises 14 residues. The V gene's germline CDR1 is SGHNT and CDR2 YENEEA. The V end lost 0 bases, the J end lost 4 bases, and 7 bases lay between the germline ends.

The chain couples TRBV5-1 to TRBJ1-6, with D hard to call. The CDR3 runs 15 residues. With 4 bases removed from V and 0 bases from J, the gap between germline ends came to 8 bases. CDR1 and CDR2 from the germline V gene are SGHRS and YFSETQ. CDR3 sequence: CASSLDLSYNSPLHF. The CDR3 coding sequence is TGCGCCAGCAGCCTAGACCTCTCCTATAATTCACCCCTCCACTTT.

CDR3 region: CASSPAAGGNTEAFF. CDR3 coding DNA: TGTGCCAGCAGCCCAGCCGCAGGGGGTAACACTGAAGCTTTCTTT. The chain joins TRBV9 to TRBJ1-1, with 7 bases matching TRBD1. CDR3 length: 15 amino acids. Per germline, CDR1 SGDLS and CDR2 YYNGEE. The V gene end was trimmed by 4 bases and the J gene end by 2 bases; junction bases not matched to a gene: 8.

The chain employs TRBV11-3 and TRBJ2-1, with D maybe TRBD1 (6 bases). The V end lost 5 bases, the J end lost 0 bases, and 11 bases lay between the germline ends. The germline CDR1 and CDR2 sequences are SGHNT and YENEEA. The length of the CDR3 is 15 residues. The CDR3: CASSRGQSSYNEQFF. CDR3 nucleotide sequence: TGTGCCAGCAGCCGAGGACAGAGCTCCTACAATGAGCAGTTCTTC.

The V call is TRBV27, the J call TRBJ1-4, with no clear D. The germline V gene encodes CDR1 MNHEY and CDR2 SMNVEV (reference sequence). This CDR3 contains 13 residues. Trimming shortened V by 10 bases and J by 1 base, and 10 bases separated the two germline ends. The CDR3 region is CATSWGTNEKLFF. The CDR3 DNA follows: TGTGCCACTAGCTGGGGAACTAATGAAAAACTGTTTTTT.

The V call is TRBV7-6, the J call TRBJ2-5; D gene unclear. Trimming stripped 5 bases from V and 3 bases from J, with 4 bases between. CDR3 size: 11 residues. Germline V gene data show CDR1 as SGHVS and CDR2 as FNYEAQ. The CDR3 nucleotides are TGTGCCAGCAGCGTAAAAGAGACCCAGTACTTC. Its protein product is CASSVKETQYF. The full variable domain, rest sourced from reference TRBV7-6 and TRBJ2-5, is GAGVSQSPRYKVTKRGQDVALRCDPISGHVSLYWYRQALGQGPEFLTYFNYEAQQDKSGLPNDRFSAERPEGSISTLTIQRTEQRDSAMYRCASSVKETQYFGPGTRLLVL.

The chain employs TRBV12-5 and TRBJ2-4; D may correspond to TRBD1 or TRBD2 (6 bases each). Trimming left V 0 bases short and J 0 bases short, with 12 bases between. CDR3 length: 17 residues. Looked up from germline, CDR1 is LGHNT and CDR2 is FRNRAP. This chain's CDR3 is CASGLVLGGLAKNIQYF. CDR3 DNA sequence: TGTGCTAGTGGTTTGGTACTTGGGGGGCTAGCCAAAAACATTCAGTACTTC.

The count of this clone is one. The chain carries TRBV15 and TRBJ2-1; TRBD2 might be the D (5 bases). The CDR3 is 15 residues long. Trimming removed 0 bases from V and 2 bases from J, with 8 bases in between. The germline gives CDR1 LNHNV, CDR2 YYDKDF (reference sequence). The CDR3 nucleotides read TGTGCCACCAGCAGAGAGGTCGGGGCCTACAATGAGCAGTTCTTC. Encoded protein: CATSREVGAYNEQFF.

In its sample, this clone was seen once. The chain couples TRBV5-1 to TRBJ2-5; D unclear. V was cut by 4 bases and J by 5 bases, with 3 bases left in between. The CDR3 runs 10 residues. CDR1 SGHRS and CDR2 YFSETQ come from the germline V gene. The CDR3: CASSGETQYF. The CDR3 coding sequence is TGCGCCAGCAGCGGGGAGACCCAGTACTTC.

The rearrangement links TRBV19 to TRBJ1-2; D is uncertain. The CDR3 has 12 amino acids. Germline values: CDR1 LNHDA, CDR2 SQIVND (reference sequence). Trimming took 10 bases from V and 3 from J, leaving 12 bases between them. CDR3 residues: CATVVADYGYTF. The CDR3 DNA is TGTGCCACCGTAGTCGCAGACTATGGCTACACCTTC.

This clone occurred once. The CDR3 DNA is TGCGCCAGCAGCCAAGACCGGACGAGGGTCACGGCTAAAAATGAGCAGTTCTTC. It codes for CASSQDRTRVTAKNEQFF. The chain joins TRBV4-3 to TRBJ2-1; D perhaps matches TRBD2 (5 bases). Per germline, CDR1 LGHNA and CDR2 YSLEER. Trimming removed 0 bases at V and 7 bases at J, with 22 bases between. The CDR3 totals 18 residues.

This clone was observed a few times. The V gene is TRBV6-4, the J gene TRBJ1-2; D remains unclear. The germline gives CDR1 MRHNA, CDR2 SNTAGT. The CDR3 runs to 12 residues. The germline V and J ends were trimmed by 8 bases and 6 bases, with 13 bases remaining between them. Written as DNA, the CDR3 is TGTGCCAGCCCATGGAGTTCACATGGCTACACCTTC. It yields the protein CASPWSSHGYTF.

The rearrangement uses TRBV5-1 and TRBJ1-2; D gene ambiguous. The length of the CDR3 is 13 residues. V was clipped by 2 bases and J by 4 bases, with 9 bases between them. CDR1 and CDR2 (germline): SGHRS, YFSETQ. DNA for the CDR3: TGCGCCAGCAGCTTCAGCGCTGGCTATGGCTACACCTTC. Translated, it gives CASSFSAGYGYTF.

The J gene is TRBJ1-6, the V gene TRBV6-5; weak D call: TRBD1 (6 bases). The CDR3 totals 12 residues. The V and J ends lost 7 bases and 10 bases respectively, with 11 bases between them. Germline loops: CDR1 MNHEY, CDR2 SVGAGI. CDR3 sequence reads: CASTQGYSPLHF. The DNA of the CDR3 is TGTGCCAGCACTCAGGGGTACTCACCCCTCCACTTT.

This chain connects TRBV2 to TRBJ2-7; 7 bases agree with TRBD2. Looked up from germline, CDR1 is SNHLY and CDR2 is FYNNEI. The CDR3 loop spans 15 amino acids. V was pared by 4 bases and J by 0 bases, with 6 bases of the junction left unmatched. CDR3 loop: CASSGGGVFSYEQYF. CDR3 coding DNA: TGTGCCAGCAGTGGGGGAGGGGTCTTCTCCTACGAGCAGTACTTC.

The chain uses TRBV25-1 and TRBJ2-7, with a tentative D call TRBD1 (6 bases). V lost 1 base to trimming and J lost 3 bases, with 16 bases between them. The CDR3 has 16 amino acids. In germline, CDR1 is MGHDK, CDR2 SYGVNS. CDR3 sequence (DNA): TGTGCCAGCAGTGAATCTGGTGGGACAAGCAGCTACGAGCAGTACTTC. This codes for CASSESGGTSSYEQYF.

The V and J genes are TRBV9 and TRBJ1-5, with a possible D match to TRBD1 (5 bases). CDR1 is SGDLS, CDR2 YYNGEE, per germline. CDR3 length: 14 amino acids. V was shortened by 4 bases and J by 5 bases, with 13 bases between the two germline ends. CDR3 in DNA: TGTGCCAGCAGCCTCAACGGGGGGGATCAGCCCCAGCATTTT. Amino acids: CASSLNGGDQPQHF.

The chain combines TRBV14 with TRBJ1-1; D call uncertain. This CDR3 spans 14 amino acids. Per the germline V gene, CDR1 is SGHDN and CDR2 is FVKESK. The V gene lost 1 base and the J gene lost 1 base, with 7 bases spanning the gap. The CDR3 reads CASSQGLQNTEAFF. In DNA, the CDR3 is TGTGCCAGCAGCCAAGGACTCCAGAACACTGAAGCTTTCTTT.

The chain employs TRBV30 and TRBJ1-1; no clear D gene. The CDR3 sequence is 14 residues long. The germline V gene encodes CDR1 GTSNPN and CDR2 SVGIG (reference sequence). V was cut by 0 bases and J by 1 base, with 9 bases left in between. CDR3 sequence: CAWSVRPRNTEAFF. CDR3 nucleotides: TGTGCCTGGAGTGTACGGCCACGGAACACTGAAGCTTTCTTT.

This chain connects TRBV27 to TRBJ1-2; D is ambiguous. This CDR3 has 14 amino acids. V gave up 3 bases and J gave up 5 bases, with 13 bases separating them. Germline CDR1 reads MNHEY; CDR2 reads SMNVEV (reference sequence). The CDR3 region has the DNA TGTGCCAGCAGTTTCCGGCCTAGTGGGTATGGCTACACCTTC. Translation: CASSFRPSGYGYTF.

V usage is TRBV18 and J usage is TRBJ2-1; 11 positions match TRBD2. Germline V lookup: CDR1 KGHSH, CDR2 LQKENI. There are 17 residues in the CDR3. V trimming: 2 bases; J trimming: 0 bases; junction bases outside the gene matches: 3. The CDR3 region is CASSPASGRFSYNEQFF. CDR3 nucleotide sequence: TGTGCCAGCTCACCAGCTAGCGGGAGGTTCTCCTACAATGAGCAGTTCTTC.